The clone carrying this TCR beta chain occurred a few times. Its antigen is unknown. The CDR3 totals 11 residues. Germline CDR1 is SNHLY and CDR2 is FYNNEI. Trimming cost V 8 bases and J 7 bases, with 12 bases left between them. Molecular barcoding with unique molecular identifiers was used for the TCRbeta library. One entry per CDR3 protein results from TCRdb running MiXCR on the PCR reads. The sample lists about 340,000 distinct CDR3 sequences, 15% to 20% occurring once. The data derive from a study of T-cell reconstitution after alpha-beta-depleted transplantation in children. Notes on the study in general: Counts and diversity of T cells one year after transplant came mostly from newly produced T cells. In some patients, recipient T cells and intrathymic progenitors surviving conditioning explained high day-60 diversity.

The input for sequencing was PBMCs, mostly from graft donor cells, taken 360 days after TCRalphabeta/CD19-depleted stem cell transplant. The clonotype comes from a male patient between 2 and 10 years old who had a stem cell transplant for acute lymphoblastic leukemia, so the T cells may come from the graft donor. This chain uses TRBV2 with TRBJ2-7; D possibly matches TRBD1 or TRBD2 (6 bases each). The CDR3 coding sequence is TGTGCCAGCGTGGAGGGGGGAGAGCAGTACTTC. Its protein product is CASVEGGEQYF. The entire variable domain, with the rest obtained from reference TRBV2 and TRBJ2-7, is as follows: EPEVTQTPSHQVTQMGQEVILRCVPISNHLYFYWYRQILGQKVEFLVSFYNNEISEKSEIFDDQFSVERPDGSNFTLKIRSTKLEDSAMYFCASVEGGEQYFGPGTRLTVT.